The 22 T cell receptor beta chains reported below all come from one sample, sequenced in a study of T cell responses to AZD1222 COVID-19 vaccine. TCRdb's copy holds only in-frame clones and misses some; the assay was immunoSEQ multiplex PCR. The sample includes about 200,000 clones, almost 90% seen only once; the top ten take more than 7%. The source material was peripheral blood, sampled on day 0 of AZD1222 vaccination. The receptors were sampled from an adult in good health.

CDR3 residues: CASSQETGTGEYGYTF. The DNA for the CDR3 is TGTGCCAGCAGCCAAGAAACCGGGACAGGAGAATATGGCTACACCTTC. The V gene is TRBV4-2, the J gene TRBJ1-2, with 8 positions matching TRBD1. The V and J ends lost 0 bases and 5 bases, in that order; junction bases with no gene match: 8. This CDR3 contains 16 residues. The germline V gene has CDR1 LGHNA and CDR2 YNFKEQ.

The DNA for the CDR3 is TGTGCCAGCACTCCCCTAGCAGGGAAGAGCTCCTACAATGAGCAGTTCTTC. It yields the protein CASTPLAGKSSYNEQFF. The chain couples TRBV27 to TRBJ2-1; D might be TRBD1 or TRBD2, each matching 5 bases. The CDR3 totals 17 residues. Germline V gives CDR1 MNHEY, CDR2 SMNVEV (reference sequence). Trimming pared 7 bases from V and 0 bases from J, leaving 19 bases between.

The J gene is TRBJ2-7, the V gene TRBV13, with D perhaps matching TRBD1 or TRBD2 (5 bases each). V lost 5 bases, J lost 2 bases, and 16 bases lay in between. CDR1 and CDR2 (germline): PRHDT, FYEKMQ (reference sequence). The CDR3 loop spans 15 amino acids. The CDR3 DNA reads TGTGCCAGCAGCCCCTCCGGGACGGCCCCCTACGAGCAGTACTTC. Amino acids: CASSPSGTAPYEQYF.

This clone was picked up one time. The chain couples TRBV25-1 to TRBJ1-4; TRBD1 aligns across 7 bases. There are 16 residues in the CDR3. V shed 6 bases, J shed 0 bases, and the junction held 7 bases outside the gene matches. Germline values: CDR1 MGHDK, CDR2 SYGVNS. CDR3 residues: CASRAGGRATNEKLFF. The CDR3 region has the DNA TGTGCCAGCAGGGCAGGGGGACGTGCAACTAATGAAAAACTGTTTTTT.

The rearrangement links TRBV5-5 to TRBJ1-4; D is unclear. There are 14 residues in the CDR3. The V gene lost 4 bases and the J gene lost 4 bases, with 11 bases spanning the gap. The V gene's germline CDR1 is SGHKS and CDR2 YYEKEE (reference sequence). This CDR3 reads CASSRVALNEKLFF. The CDR3 DNA sequence: TGTGCCAGCAGCCGGGTGGCCCTTAATGAAAAACTGTTTTTT.

This rearrangement joins TRBV29-1 to TRBJ2-7, with TRBD1 identical over 9 bases. The germline gives CDR1 SQVTM, CDR2 ANQGSEA. The trim removed 1 base at V and 2 bases at J, leaving 6 bases unmatched. The CDR3 totals 15 residues. This CDR3 reads CSVEGPGQGPYEQYF. CDR3 nucleotides: TGCAGCGTTGAAGGGCCGGGACAGGGACCCTACGAGCAGTACTTC.

CDR3 nucleotide sequence: TGTGCCAGCACCTCGGAGGACACCGGGGAGCTGTTTTTT. Protein product: CASTSEDTGELFF. This sequence joins TRBV7-9 and TRBJ2-2; tentative D call: TRBD2 (5 bases). The ends were cut back, 7 bases at V and 3 bases at J, with 9 bases in the middle. Germline CDR1 SEHNR, CDR2 FQNEAQ (reference sequence). This CDR3 comprises 13 residues.

In nucleotides, the CDR3 is TGTGCCAGCAGCTTGGGGGCAGGGGGGACTTATGGCTACACCTTC. Amino acid sequence: CASSLGAGGTYGYTF. The chain links TRBV5-6 to TRBJ1-2, with TRBD1 identical over 7 bases. There are 15 residues in the CDR3. J gave up 5 bases and V 0 bases, and 7 bases lay outside the gene matches. CDR1 SGHDT and CDR2 YYEEEE come from the germline V gene.

The chain combines TRBV30 with TRBJ1-5, with TRBD1 matching over 7 bases. This CDR3 has 15 amino acids. Per the germline V gene, CDR1 is GTSNPN and CDR2 is SVGIG (reference sequence). J gave up 7 bases and V 1 base, and 10 bases lay outside the gene matches. CDR3 residues: CAWSAGTALQQPQHF. The DNA of the CDR3 is TGTGCCTGGAGTGCGGGGACAGCCCTTCAGCAGCCCCAGCATTTT.

The V call is TRBV11-2, the J call TRBJ1-1; D is undetermined. This CDR3 has 19 residues. From germline, CDR1 is SGHAT and CDR2 FQNNGV. V was trimmed by 0 bases and J by 3 bases, leaving 23 bases between them. The CDR3 loop is CASSLDLLGLVTSDTEAFF. DNA of the CDR3: TGTGCCAGCAGCTTAGATCTTTTAGGTCTTGTGACATCAGACACTGAAGCTTTCTTT. Supplemented by reference TRBV11-2 and TRBJ1-1, the full variable domain reads EAGVAQSPRYKIIEKRQSVAFWCNPISGHATLYWYQQILGQGPKLLIQFQNNGVVDDSQLPKDRFSAERLKGVDSTLKIQPAKLEDSAVYLCASSLDLLGLVTSDTEAFFGQGTRLTVV.

This chain uses TRBV28 with TRBJ2-1; possible D gene TRBD2, 5 bases. Trimming cost V 3 bases and J 10 bases, with 10 bases left between them. Germline V CDR1 and CDR2: MDHEN, SYDVKM. The CDR3 is 12 residues long. This chain's CDR3 is CASSLPGSEQFF. The DNA for the CDR3 is TGTGCCAGCAGTTTGCCGGGGTCAGAGCAGTTCTTC.

This clone has just a few counts. The rearrangement uses TRBV2 and TRBJ1-3; D is uncertain. Germline CDR1 and CDR2: SNHLY and FYNNEI. This CDR3 spans 14 amino acids. The V end lost 10 bases, the J end lost 1 base, and 14 bases lay between the germline ends. CDR3 DNA sequence: TGTGCCACAGCCTCTGGGATTTCTGGAAACACCATATATTTT. It yields the protein CATASGISGNTIYF.

The V call is TRBV19, the J call TRBJ1-4, with TRBD1 matching over 7 bases. V trimming: 6 bases; J trimming: 5 bases; junction bases outside the gene matches: 3. Per germline, CDR1 LNHDA and CDR2 SQIVND (reference sequence). The CDR3 runs to 13 residues. CDR3 amino acids: CASRTGLNEKLFF. CDR3 sequence (DNA): TGTGCCAGTAGGACAGGGTTAAATGAAAAACTGTTTTTT.

This chain connects TRBV30 to TRBJ2-7; D not certain. This CDR3 contains 13 residues. From germline, CDR1 is GTSNPN and CDR2 SVGIG (reference sequence). Trimming took off 4 bases at V and 7 bases at J, with 17 bases between the two ends. The CDR3 here is CAWNGVHGREQYF. The CDR3 nucleotides read TGTGCCTGGAATGGGGTACACGGGCGGGAGCAGTACTTC. The variable domain in full, with the rest retrieved from reference TRBV30 and TRBJ2-7, is SQTIHQWPATLVQPVGSPLSLECTVEGTSNPNLYWYRQAAGRGLQLLFYSVGIGQISSEVPQNLSASRPQDRQFILSSKKLLLSDSGFYLCAWNGVHGREQYFGPGTRLTVT.

The rearrangement joins TRBV19 to TRBJ2-2; unclear D gene. Germline CDR1 is LNHDA and CDR2 is SQIVND (reference sequence). This CDR3 has 16 amino acids. V dropped 3 bases and J dropped 2 bases, with 13 bases sitting between them. The CDR3 sequence is CASSMVSIVNTGELFF. CDR3 bases: TGTGCCAGTAGTATGGTATCCATAGTCAACACCGGGGAGCTGTTTTTT.

J is TRBJ2-5 and V is TRBV5-1; 11 bases map to TRBD1. The CDR3 contains 15 residues. Germline V gene lookup returns CDR1 SGHRS and CDR2 YFSETQ. V gave up 4 bases and J gave up 3 bases; unmatched junction bases: 5. CDR3 region: CASSIGTGGEETQYF. The CDR3, as DNA: TGCGCCAGCAGCATCGGGACAGGGGGAGAAGAGACCCAGTACTTC. Variable domain in full (rest from reference TRBV5-1 and TRBJ2-5): KAGVTQTPRYLIKTRGQQVTLSCSPISGHRSVSWYQQTPGQGLQFLFEYFSETQRNKGNFPGRFSGRQFSNSRSEMNVSTLELGDSALYLCASSIGTGGEETQYFGPGTRLLVL.

The chain has TRBV5-8 and TRBJ1-5, with D perhaps TRBD1 (6 bases). Germline assignment: CDR1 SGHTS and CDR2 YDEGEE. V was clipped by 4 bases and J by 7 bases, with 18 bases between them. The CDR3 extends over 15 amino acids. The CDR3 sequence is CASSPDSFDGQPQHF. Written as DNA, the CDR3 is TGTGCCAGCAGCCCGGACAGTTTTGACGGGCAGCCCCAGCATTTT.

V gene TRBV10-3 combines with J gene TRBJ1-5; TRBD1 aligns across 9 bases. Germline CDR1 and CDR2: ENHRY and SYGVKD. The CDR3 sequence is 14 residues long. Losses at the gene ends were 4 bases for V and 7 bases for J; bases not matched to a gene: 5. The CDR3 DNA is TGTGCCATCAGTGGCCGGGACAGGGAACAGCCCCAGCATTTT. The encoded protein is CAISGRDREQPQHF.

The CDR3 is CASRDRGRNTGELFF. CDR3 bases: TGTGCCAGCAGAGACAGGGGGCGAAACACCGGGGAGCTGTTTTTT. The chain couples TRBV27 to TRBJ2-2, with 10 bases fitting TRBD1. J gave up 2 bases and V 6 bases, and 3 bases lay outside the gene matches. Germline V gives CDR1 MNHEY, CDR2 SMNVEV (reference sequence). This CDR3 has 15 residues.

CDR3: CAISESGERNEKLFF. The CDR3 DNA reads as TGTGCCATCAGTGAGTCTGGGGAGCGGAATGAAAAACTGTTTTTT. The rearrangement joins TRBV10-3 to TRBJ1-4; D is uncertain. Germline CDR1 and CDR2: ENHRY and SYGVKD. Trimming shortened V by 0 bases and J by 5 bases, and 10 bases separated the two germline ends. This CDR3 has 15 residues.

The V gene is TRBV15, the J gene TRBJ2-1; 9 bases align to TRBD2. This CDR3 is 17 amino acids long. The junction had 10 bases not matched to a gene; V was cut back by 2 bases and J by 5 bases. CDR1 is LNHNV, CDR2 YYDKDF, per germline (reference sequence). CDR3 amino acids: CATSRRFGRGGNNEQFF. The CDR3 DNA is TGTGCCACCAGCAGACGTTTCGGGCGGGGGGGAAACAATGAGCAGTTCTTC.

The chain recombines TRBV5-4 with TRBJ2-7; perhaps TRBD1 as D (6 bases). Trimming took off 5 bases at V and 0 bases at J, with 12 bases between the two ends. Germline values: CDR1 SGHNT, CDR2 YYREEE (reference sequence). CDR3 size: 14 residues. DNA for the CDR3: TGTGCCAGCAGTCCAGCACAGGGCTCCTACGAGCAGTACTTC. Translated: CASSPAQGSYEQYF.